This T cell receptor (beta chain) comes out of a study of cytomegalovirus exposure and HLA in healthy donors (dated by TCRdb to the late 2010s). For the study in its entirety: An earlier analysis of approximately 640 of the donors reported more than 250 Gb of sequence data and about 100 million unique TCR beta sequences from 150 million to 200 million T cells. A later analysis re-examined previously published TCR beta repertoires from around 670 donors and added high-resolution HLA genotyping to investigate patterns of TCR occurrence. In addition to the first cohort of around 670 subjects, a separate validation cohort of 120 different subjects was used. Because of strong linkage in the cohort, roughly five DR-DQ haplotypes were treated as single units for association and clustering. An earlier analysis of around 580 of the donors used high-throughput TCR beta sequencing to judge whether each TCR beta V gene segment behaved as functional or pseudogenic. Genome-wide SNP genotypes for about 65% of the 666 donors were used in a later genetic analysis, which treated that subset as a discovery cohort. Typing coverage differed by locus: A, B, C, DRB1 and DQB1 were typed in roughly 620-630 donors, DQA1 in 522, DPA1 in approximately 610, and DPB1 in just under 490. Around 330 gigabases of sequencing data and around 90 million unique TCR sequences made up an early release that covered over 550 HLA-typed donors. Donor age, sex, ethnicity and CMV serostatus were compiled together with the repertoire data. Among the roughly 390 genotyped donors, about 85% belonged to the genetic ancestry cluster associated with self-reported Caucasian donors. The study aimed to test whether cataloging public T cell receptors could reveal signatures of past pathogen exposure. On average, around 230,000 unique TCR beta nucleotide sequences were sequenced per donor among about 400 genotyped donors of the cohort, with 15% to 20% of those sequences being non-productive. HLA typing included class I and class II loci at four-digit resolution. In the later analysis, no new phenotypic data were used to find candidate immune exposures; instead, reliance was placed on TCR beta sequences and their occurrence across donors. Every discovery cohort repertoire had been produced on one sequencing platform. Using immunosequencing, the study profiled T cell repertoires from about 620 subjects and related those repertoires to cytomegalovirus serostatus. The study combined high-throughput TCR immunosequencing, statistical association of individual TCRs with disease status, and machine learning to predict cytomegalovirus infection status. What the research found in general, with its limitations: Linkage disequilibrium might explain the correlated functional status among segregating V segments, but an unknown experimental factor could not be ruled out. The sequencing pipeline was judged likely to have produced a cluster of highly shared sequence variants as a technical artifact. The authors suggested that the approach could potentially be extended to other disease states and immunological phenotypes. Most CMV-associated TCR beta chains appeared to be HLA-restricted in a later analysis, and the HLA associations seemed to be driven largely by CMV exposure. A total of 150 to 200 TCR beta chains were listed by the study as associated with cytomegalovirus. For the cohort, immune exposure information was limited to CMV serostatus. Only TCR beta chains were sequenced in this cohort, and the absence of alpha or paired-chain data limited detectable features. In an earlier analysis of more than 500 of the donors, most TCR beta V segments appeared in productive rearrangements about 90% or about 30% of the time, broadly matching IMGT annotations. In vitro tests confirmed that a few of the cytomegalovirus-associated TCR beta chains recognize cytomegalovirus antigens. In a later analysis, the rate of TCR association differed among HLA loci, with DRB1 alleles having the most associated TCRs and HLA-C alleles having the fewest. HLA typing was unavailable for some donors at each locus, so association tests used only the typed subset. The classifier was reported to diagnose cytomegalovirus status with high specificity and sensitivity in both the original and validation cohorts. In a later genetic analysis, a missense DCLRE1C variant was associated with V-gene and J-gene trimming of TCR beta chains, and the association was replicated in an independent cohort. When HLA alleles, especially DR and DQ, strongly co-occurred, TCR associations were difficult to assign to individual alleles. A further reported finding was that TCR beta sequences accurately predicted the HLA-A and HLA-B alleles for most subjects in the first cohort. Most TCR sequences were seen in very few donors, while some public TCRs were found in many individuals. In a later genetic analysis, fewer N-insertions in productive TCRs were reported among donors in an Asian-associated ancestry cluster than the roughly 700-donor mean. Presence/absence analyses assumed roughly uniform sequencing depth across donors, an assumption that may not hold. In a later analysis, HLA-associated TCR beta chains were found to be more clonally expanded and to have lower generation probabilities than equally common non-associated chains. About 17 rarely observed V segments, including chromosome 9 orphons, were excluded from the earlier analysis of approximately 500 of the donors because counts were too low. According to a later analysis, parvovirus B19, influenza, CMV and Epstein-Barr virus appeared linked to several top co-occurrence clusters. Some IMGT-functional V segments, including TRBV6-2 and TRBV6-3, could not be distinguished by the 87-base-pair reads and were therefore excluded. A later analysis associated some 17,000 TCR beta sequences with specific HLA alleles at a false discovery rate of 0.05.

On this clone itself: Its antigen has not been determined. Per-nucleotide qualities are absent, and no much larger clonotype sits a single base away.

Trimming leaves V shorter by 4 bases and J shorter by 2 bases, with the junction holding 5 bases beyond the gene matches. The germline V gene specifies SGHRS as CDR1 and YFSETQ as CDR2. The CDR3 contains 17 residues, cysteine and phenylalanine counted. Of the read, only the CDR3 DNA is kept; its 51 bases are in frame from base 1. Library method: the immunoSEQ multiplex PCR assay. For the multiplex PCR, a mixture combining 60 forward primers for TCR Vbeta segments and 13 reverse primers for TCR Jbeta segments was used. The CDR3 region of rearranged TCR beta genes was amplified from genomic DNA with a multiplex PCR assay. On the Illumina HiSeq System, the amplified TCR beta libraries were sequenced as 87-base-pair reads. The authors processed their data as follows. In a later analysis, 70 million to 95 million unique TCR beta chains were counted across the roughly 700 repertoires, and roughly 10 million of these chains were shared by at least two donors. Raw reads were error-corrected and collapsed into unique sequences by a nearest-neighbor algorithm in which closely related sequences were merged to remove PCR and sequencing errors. To assign V, D and J gene segments, CDR3 sequences were aligned to IMGT reference sequences. For a sequence to be retained, at least a six-nucleotide match to both a V gene segment and a J gene segment was required. A rearrangement counted as productive if the CDR3 had no stop codons and remained in frame with V and J, and every other rearrangement counted as non-productive. Following IMGT convention, CDR3 was defined as the stretch from the second conserved V-encoded cysteine up to the conserved J-encoded phenylalanine. Sequences without an unambiguous match to a single V gene segment were excluded from the earlier analysis of about 600 of the donors. An earlier analysis of a few hundred of the donors called V segments functional above 56.7% productive rearrangements and segregating when the between-donor standard deviation exceeded 5%. A statistical classification framework was built to diagnose cytomegalovirus status from the catalog of TCR beta chain sequences. V and J gene assignment, in a later analysis, came from comparing TCR nucleotide sequences with IMGT/GENE-DB human TR gene sequences. The TCRdist pipeline was used in a later analysis to assign CDR3 sequences and most-parsimonious VDJ recombination scenarios. In a later analysis, each TCR beta chain was defined by its CDR3 amino acid sequence together with its V-gene family, and reads lacking a unique V-gene family were excluded. To address suspected cross-contamination and a sequencing artifact, a later analysis removed 550 to 750 highly shared, low-generation-probability nucleotide sequences. A later analysis calculated a clonal expansion index for each public chain from normalized within-repertoire ranks of inferred template counts. In a later analysis, generation probabilities were computed with a VDJ recombination model fitted to out-of-frame rearrangements, and the resulting probabilities were checked against IGoR. A later analysis scored TCR-TCR, TCR-HLA and TCR-CMV co-occurrence with hypergeometric tests, applying a repertoire-size bias correction to TCR pairs. False discovery rates were estimated in a later analysis by permuting HLA or CMV assignments 20 times. A later analysis grouped co-occurring TCRs with DBSCAN, adding TCRdist sequence similarity when clustering within HLA-allele-positive subsets. Repertoires with fewer than 30,000 or more than 120,000 public chains were left out of co-occurrence clustering, as were about five repertoires with anomalous nucleotide sharing. What TCRdb holds here is the immuneACCESS table cut down to in-frame rearrangements. Part of the clones is not present; checked against another copy, under half of the missing clones reflect an unresolved V gene, and the others are unexplained. V, J and clone size are those of that table, while D and trimming were read from the DNA. This sample is represented by roughly 200,000 clones; roughly 85% of them were singletons. The top ten constitute approximately 4.4% of the sample.

The cohort comprised approximately 700 healthy bone marrow donors. At the time of sampling, every cohort member was nominally healthy, though immune exposures that went unrecorded were likely present. The donor tested CMV seropositive, placing the donor among the 310 or so seropositive members of the cohort. Every donor gave a peripheral blood sample, and the peripheral blood mononuclear cells from that sample were used for TCR beta sequencing. Genomic DNA extraction from the blood cell samples was performed with the Qiagen DNeasy Blood Extraction Kit. In this chain, TRBV5-1 is recombined with TRBJ2-1; the junction holds 14 bases that match TRBD2. What was sequenced was PBMCs. This clonotype was sampled from a woman aged 30 to 39 in good health and CMV-seropositive. The CDR3 reads as follows: CASSPGTSGSAYNEQFF. The sequence in DNA is TGCGCCAGCAGCCCAGGGACTAGCGGGAGTGCCTACAATGAGCAGTTCTTC.